Below, 23 T cell receptor beta chains from the same sample are listed, as sequenced in a study of CD8+ T cells in alopecia areata. Investigators isolated RNA and reverse transcribed it into cDNA to act as the sequencing template. The method was immunoSEQ multiplex PCR; TCRdb's version includes in-frame clones alone and lacks a portion of them. The sample shows 160,000 or so clones, less than 65% of them seen only once. This material consisted of CD8+ T cells sorted from blood, taken at week 0. The source is a human donor with alopecia areata.

This chain connects TRBV29-1 to TRBJ1-4; TRBD1 matches 9 bases. From germline, CDR1 is SQVTM and CDR2 ANQGSEA. This CDR3 has 13 amino acids. J lost 8 bases, V lost 7 bases, and 8 bases had no gene match. The CDR3 loop reads CSAITGGWEKLFF. The CDR3 DNA reads as TGCAGCGCGATCACAGGGGGCTGGGAAAAACTGTTTTTT.

Details on this clone: The same CDR3 also results from other DNA sequences found in this sample. The rearrangement joins TRBV29-1 to TRBJ1-1; D unclear. Germline-derived CDR1 and CDR2 are SQVTM and ANQGSEA. The CDR3 loop spans 11 amino acids. V was clipped by 6 bases and J by 4 bases, with 9 bases between them. In nucleotides, the CDR3 is TGCAGCGTCCCAGGAGGCACTGAAGCTTTCTTT. Translation: CSVPGGTEAFF.

J is TRBJ2-4 and V is TRBV30; 10 bases match TRBD1. CDR1 and CDR2 from the germline V gene are GTSNPN and SVGIG (reference sequence). Unmatched junction bases numbered 9, after V lost 2 bases and J lost 2 bases. CDR3 length: 17 amino acids. CDR3 coding DNA: TGTGCCTGGAGTTCCCTGGGACAGGGGTCCTCCAAAAACATTCAGTACTTC. Translating it yields CAWSSLGQGSSKNIQYF.

The CDR3 spells CASRSAGGAVDEQFF. The CDR3 DNA reads TGTGCCAGCAGGTCCGCTGGGGGGGCCGTGGATGAGCAGTTCTTC. The rearrangement uses TRBV7-2 and TRBJ2-1, with a weak D call TRBD2 (7 bases). The CDR3 is made up of 15 amino acids. Germline V gene lookup returns CDR1 SGHTA and CDR2 FQGNSA. V lost 6 bases and J 8 bases, leaving 20 bases between the germline ends.

This clone appeared a few times. V and J are TRBV6-7 and TRBJ2-5; 12 nucleotides line up with TRBD2. TRBV6-7 carries the ORF label, with uncertain function. Unmatched junction bases numbered 0, after V lost 0 bases and J lost 4 bases. This CDR3 has 15 amino acids. CDR3 residues: CASSYSTSGGETQYF. CDR3 in DNA: TGTGCCAGCAGTTACTCGACTAGCGGGGGAGAGACCCAGTACTTC.

V usage is TRBV19 and J usage is TRBJ2-1, with 7 bases identical to TRBD1. With V trimmed by 9 bases and J by 6 bases, 5 bases remained unmatched. The CDR3 loop spans 12 amino acids. Looked up from germline, CDR1 is LNHDA and CDR2 is SQIVND (reference sequence). CDR3 coding DNA: TGTGCCAGCCGACAGGGAGCCAATGAGCAGTTCTTC. Protein: CASRQGANEQFF. Variable domain in full (rest from reference TRBV19 and TRBJ2-1): DGGITQSPKYLFRKEGQNVTLSCEQNLNHDAMYWYRQDPGQGLRLIYYSQIVNDFQKGDIAEGYSVSREKKESFPLTVTSAQKNPTAFYLCASRQGANEQFFGPGTRLTVL.

This sequence joins TRBV27 and TRBJ2-7; weak D call: TRBD1 (6 bases). The CDR3 loop spans 13 amino acids. The V end was cut by 4 bases, the J end by 11 bases, with 18 bases between. Germline-derived CDR1 and CDR2 are MNHEY and SMNVEV (reference sequence). DNA for the CDR3: TGTGCCAGCAGTTCAGGGGCCACCAAGGCGGAGTACTTC. Protein sequence: CASSSGATKAEYF.

This chain links TRBV5-1 with TRBJ1-5, with unresolved D. Deletions cut 4 bases from V and 0 bases from J, with 8 bases between. Per the germline V gene, CDR1 is SGHRS and CDR2 is YFSETQ. The CDR3 is 14 residues long. The CDR3 DNA sequence: TGCGCCAGCAGCGACGGCGATAGCAATCAGCCCCAGCATTTT. This codes for CASSDGDSNQPQHF.

The CDR3 loop is CASSPPTEEGSPLHF. CDR3 DNA: TGTGCCAGCTCACCCCCTACCGAGGAGGGCTCACCCCTCCACTTT. V usage is TRBV18 and J usage is TRBJ1-6; D not certain. The V end was cut by 3 bases, the J end by 10 bases, with 16 bases between. Germline values: CDR1 KGHSH, CDR2 LQKENI. The length of the CDR3 is 15 residues. Combining the CDR3 with reference TRBV18 and TRBJ1-6 gives the whole variable domain NAGVMQNPRHLVRRRGQEARLRCSPMKGHSHVYWYRQLPEEGLKFMVYLQKENIIDESGMPKERFSAEFPKEGPSILRIQQVVRGDSAAYFCASSPPTEEGSPLHFGNGTRLTVT.

The rearrangement joins TRBV6-6 to TRBJ2-5, with D perhaps TRBD1 (5 bases). The V end was cut by 4 bases, the J end by 0 bases, with 6 bases between. This CDR3 comprises 13 residues. Looked up from germline, CDR1 is MNHNY and CDR2 is SVGAGI (reference sequence). CDR3: CASSLDNQETQYF. In DNA form, the CDR3 reads TGTGCCAGCAGTTTGGACAACCAAGAGACCCAGTACTTC.

This sequence joins TRBV29-1 and TRBJ2-7, with 9 positions matching TRBD1. The CDR3 sequence is 13 residues long. Germline V gene lookup returns CDR1 SQVTM and CDR2 ANQGSEA. CDR3 loop: CGIRGQGLDEQYF. The CDR3 region has the DNA TGCGGGATCCGGGGACAGGGACTGGACGAGCAGTACTTC.

In this sample, this clone turned up a few times. The chain joins TRBV2 to TRBJ2-3; tentative D call: TRBD2 (6 bases). The CDR3 extends over 14 amino acids. Germline V gives CDR1 SNHLY, CDR2 FYNNEI. Trimming pared 5 bases from V and 2 bases from J, leaving 11 bases between. CDR3 DNA: TGTGCCAGCAGTCTACTAGCCGACACAGATACGCAGTATTTT. Protein sequence: CASSLLADTDTQYF.

V usage is TRBV9 and J usage is TRBJ2-7, with D perhaps TRBD1 or TRBD2 (5 bases each). V was trimmed by 3 bases and J by 0 bases, leaving 13 bases between them. Germline assignment: CDR1 SGDLS and CDR2 YYNGEE. This CDR3 comprises 15 residues. The CDR3 sequence: CASSDGGASSYEQYF. The DNA of the CDR3 is TGTGCCAGCAGCGATGGGGGAGCTAGCTCCTACGAGCAGTACTTC.

V and J are TRBV9 and TRBJ2-3, with D uncertain. The V gene lost 4 bases and the J gene lost 0 bases, with 15 bases spanning the gap. The CDR3 is made up of 16 amino acids. Germline V gives CDR1 SGDLS, CDR2 YYNGEE. CDR3 loop: CASSMYLTLSTDTQYF. In DNA form, the CDR3 reads TGTGCCAGCAGCATGTATCTAACCCTTAGCACAGATACGCAGTATTTT.

This clone was seen a few times. J is TRBJ2-1 and V is TRBV9, with 11 bases lining up with TRBD1. Looked up from germline, CDR1 is SGDLS and CDR2 is YYNGEE. Trimming at V came to 2 bases and at J to 9 bases, leaving 4 bases not matched to a gene. The length of the CDR3 is 14 residues. CDR3 in amino acids: CASSVGTGGSEQFF. The CDR3 DNA follows: TGTGCCAGCAGCGTCGGGACAGGGGGAAGTGAGCAGTTCTTC.

The chain combines TRBV5-1 with TRBJ2-3; 9 positions agree with TRBD2. The junction had 1 base not matched to a gene; V was cut back by 0 bases and J by 5 bases. In germline, CDR1 is SGHRS, CDR2 YFSETQ. This CDR3 comprises 14 residues. CDR3 sequence reads: CASSLEAGGDTQYF. The CDR3 bases are TGCGCCAGCAGCTTGGAAGCGGGGGGAGATACGCAGTATTTT.

The rearrangement joins TRBV7-9 to TRBJ2-7; 12 bases align to TRBD2. V was pared by 4 bases and J by 4 bases, with 8 bases of the junction left unmatched. Germline lookup yields CDR1 SEHNR and CDR2 FQNEAQ (reference sequence). The CDR3 spans 16 residues. CDR3 coding DNA: TGTGCCAGCAGCTCCCTGGGACTAGCGGGTCAGTACGAGCAGTACTTC. It is translated as CASSSLGLAGQYEQYF.

V usage is TRBV4-3 and J usage is TRBJ1-1, with D possibly matching TRBD1 (5 bases). The V gene lost 4 bases and the J gene lost 2 bases, with 11 bases spanning the gap. Germline V gene data show CDR1 as LGHNA and CDR2 as YSLEER. The CDR3 runs to 14 residues. CDR3 sequence reads: CASSRIGGNTEAFF. The CDR3 bases are TGCGCCAGCAGCCGGATCGGGGGTAACACTGAAGCTTTCTTT.

The chain combines TRBV5-1 with TRBJ2-1; D not certain. The V end lost 5 bases, the J end lost 7 bases, and 10 bases lay between the germline ends. This CDR3 has 12 amino acids. Germline CDR1 SGHRS, CDR2 YFSETQ. Here the CDR3 reads CASSPEGNEQFF. The DNA of the CDR3 is TGCGCCAGCAGTCCCGAAGGGAATGAGCAGTTCTTC.

This clone occurred a few times. The J gene is TRBJ2-1, the V gene TRBV5-1, with TRBD1 matching over 8 bases. Germline trimming cut 5 bases from V and 0 bases from J; bases unmatched to any gene: 7. The CDR3 has 16 residues. Germline CDR1 and CDR2: SGHRS and YFSETQ. CDR3 nucleotide sequence: TGCGCCAGCAGTTCCAGACAGGGGTTCTCCTACAATGAGCAGTTCTTC. Protein sequence: CASSSRQGFSYNEQFF.

Only a few counts were recorded for this clone. V is TRBV29-1 and J is TRBJ2-7; tentatively, D is TRBD2 (6 bases). The germline V gene has CDR1 SQVTM and CDR2 ANQGSEA. Trimming cost V 7 bases and J 3 bases, with 19 bases left between them. This CDR3 is built from 14 residues. The CDR3 is CSAEGGTGGYEQYF. The DNA for the CDR3 is TGCAGCGCCGAGGGAGGAACCGGTGGCTACGAGCAGTACTTC.

The chain couples TRBV30 to TRBJ1-1; D uncertain. Trimming took 0 bases from V and 8 from J, leaving 10 bases between them. CDR1 GTSNPN and CDR2 SVGIG come from the germline V gene (reference sequence). The CDR3 has 12 amino acids. CDR3 amino acids: CAWSVRVREAFF. The CDR3 DNA follows: TGTGCCTGGAGTGTACGGGTTAGGGAAGCTTTCTTT.

The J gene is TRBJ1-1, the V gene TRBV29-1, with 7 bases identical to TRBD1. Trimming took 2 bases from V and 5 from J; bases not matched to a gene: 8. This CDR3 spans 14 amino acids. From germline, CDR1 is SQVTM and CDR2 ANQGSEA. CDR3 protein: CSVETRDSGTEAFF. CDR3 nucleotide sequence: TGCAGCGTTGAAACCCGGGACAGTGGGACTGAAGCTTTCTTT.